Sequencing of this TCR beta chain was carried out in a study of OX40 agonist ivuxolimab in advanced cancers. In terms of the full investigation: Ivuxolimab was a fully human IgG2 agonistic monoclonal antibody targeting the costimulatory receptor OX40 (CD134). Intravenous ivuxolimab was administered to patients every 2 weeks at six dose levels: 0.01, 0.1, 0.3, 1.5, 3 and 10 mg/kg. Of the 50 to 55 dose-escalation patients, hepatocellular carcinoma was present in about 19, melanoma in around 15, renal cell carcinoma in 9 and head and neck cancer in 9. In the dose-escalation cohort, about four fifths of patients were male, and the mean age was around 65 years with a range of roughly 20 to 79. Patients were allowed to have had prior anti-PD-1, anti-PD-L1 or anti-CTLA-4 therapy, and around two fifths of the dose-escalation patients had been treated with checkpoint inhibitors. Partial responses occurred in three dose-escalation patients, of whom one had hepatocellular carcinoma and two had cutaneous melanoma. Peripheral TCRbeta sequencing was intended to test whether TCR sequence diversity was altered and clonal T-cell expansion was caused by ivuxolimab. The paper covers the monotherapy dose-escalation part of the phase I ivuxolimab trial, which included N of about 50 patients. Broad study findings and their caveats: The antigen specificity of the clonally expanded peripheral T cells was not determined. In partial responders in the 0.1-3.0 mg/kg groups, normalized peripheral clonal expansion was found to be among the lowest, especially among CD8+ T cells. After ivuxolimab, expanded clones were on average more numerous among CD8+ T cells than among CD4+ T cells. Low levels of normalized T-cell clonal expansion were also seen in some patients who did not respond. At doses from 0.1 to 3.0 mg/kg, clonal expansion was seen in both CD4+ and CD8+ blood T cells between baseline and week 6.

The trial excluded patients who had a history of autoimmune disease or were on systemic immunosuppression. Peripheral blood for TCR sequencing was drawn from every dose cohort at baseline, at cycle 4 day 1 and at cycle 7 day 1. The samples were taken from a phase I, first-in-human, multicenter, open-label dose-escalation trial of ivuxolimab. Adults with locally advanced or metastatic head and neck squamous cell, hepatocellular, melanoma or renal cell carcinoma were enrolled in the trial. CD4+ and CD8+ T cells were sorted separately from peripheral blood before TCR sequencing. With regard to this clone: This receptor's antigen is unknown. No base-level quality is on record; no much larger clone is a single base apart.

Genomic DNA was extracted from sorted cells for sequencing of the TCRbeta CDR3 region. TCRbeta CDR3 regions were sequenced using the immunoSEQ Assay. Imported from immuneACCESS, the table was reduced by TCRdb to in-frame sequences with V and J called. These copies leave out some clones; in studies compared against another copy, an unresolved V gene accounts for under half, and the cause of the remainder is not known. The sample table contains about 34,000 clones; only one count was recorded for 83% of them. The ten top clones hold roughly 19% of the sample. The sequenced sample was CD4+ or CD8+ T cells sorted from blood, obtained in a trial of the OX40 agonist ivuxolimab. The sequence derives from an adult with an advanced solid tumor such as melanoma, head and neck, liver or kidney cancer.

The CDR3 reads CASSYSLGAEAFF. The DNA sequence is TGTGCCAGCAGTTACTCTCTCGGAGCTGAAGCTTTCTTT. The chain employs TRBV6-5 and TRBJ1-1, with the identity of the D gene unclear. V was cut back by 0 bases and J by 6 bases, leaving a gap of 8 bases between them. The CDR3, from cysteine to phenylalanine, totals 13 residues. The sequence is cut down to CDR3 DNA, 39 bases in frame from base 1. From the germline V gene, CDR1 is MNHEY and CDR2 is SVGAGI.